This TCR beta chain originates from a study of spatial heterogeneity in lung cancer. Findings of the study overall: Within tumors, counts of expanded alpha and beta TCRs tracked tumor mutation counts.

TCRdb independently ran MiXCR on the 5' RACE reads; one entry per CDR3 protein. The data show fewer than 20,000 distinct CDR3 sequences, 6.5% seen once. The sample's time point: sample taken at primary tumor resection. This clonotype is classed as medium-sized. What it recognizes is unknown. The clonotype was recovered from a female donor with early-stage non-small cell lung cancer. This material consisted of lung tumor tissue, taken at surgery.

Here the CDR3 DNA reads TGTGCCAGCAGCTTTGGGTTTATGAATGAGCAGTTCTTC. It encodes CASSFGFMNEQFF. The J gene is TRBJ2-1, the V gene TRBV11-2; D unclear. V lost 3 bases, J lost 7 bases, and 10 bases lay in between. Germline CDR1 reads SGHAT; CDR2 reads FQNNGV. This CDR3 comprises 13 residues.